Listed here are 10 T cell receptor beta chains from one sample, sequenced in a study of T-cell memory formation after mild COVID-19. TCRdb itself ran the 5' RACE reads through MiXCR, one entry per CDR3 protein. The sample contains about 440,000 distinct CDR3 sequences, 20% of which appear only once. The sample taken for sequencing was PBMCs or a T cell subset sorted from them (not recorded which). The receptors shown here come from an adult woman who had mild COVID-19 (a few samples of this study predate the infection). Cell type and time point are not known.

This clonotype was seen only a few times. This chain connects TRBV29-1 to TRBJ2-7; 8 bases align to TRBD2. The length of the CDR3 is 17 residues. Germline CDR1 reads SQVTM; CDR2 reads ANQGSEA. V lost 1 base, J lost 3 bases, and 14 bases stayed unmatched. CDR3 loop: CSVEVPRGGDDYYEQYF. CDR3 sequence (DNA): TGCAGCGTTGAAGTGCCTCGGGGGGGAGACGACTACTACGAGCAGTACTTC.

The genes are TRBV20-1 and TRBJ1-4, with a weak D call TRBD1 (6 bases). The CDR3 is 15 residues long. V lost 3 bases to trimming and J lost 0 bases, with 11 bases between them. The germline CDR1 and CDR2 sequences are DFQATT and SNEGSKA (reference sequence). The CDR3 spells CSARVWTATNEKLFF. In DNA, the CDR3 is TGCAGTGCTAGGGTTTGGACAGCAACTAATGAAAAACTGTTTTTT.

In this sample, this clonotype turned up many times. This chain joins TRBV7-9 and TRBJ2-1; no reliable D call. The CDR3 spans 15 residues. The germline gives CDR1 SEHNR, CDR2 FQNEAQ (reference sequence). Trimming took off 1 base at V and 1 base at J, with 8 bases between the two ends. This chain's CDR3 is CASSLGPGSYNEQFF. The CDR3 nucleotides are TGTGCCAGCAGCTTAGGGCCAGGATCCTACAATGAGCAGTTCTTC.

J is TRBJ2-7 and V is TRBV5-1; 7 bases map to TRBD2. Germline V gene lookup returns CDR1 SGHRS and CDR2 YFSETQ. The CDR3 runs 15 residues. Trimming removed 4 bases from V and 0 bases from J; junction bases left unmatched: 7. The CDR3 region is CASSPGGTPSYEQYF. In DNA form, the CDR3 reads TGCGCCAGCAGCCCCGGGGGGACGCCCTCCTACGAGCAGTACTTC.

The CDR3 loop reads CASSSGHLRSGELFF. The CDR3, as DNA: TGTGCCAGCAGTTCGGGACATTTGAGGTCCGGGGAGCTGTTTTTT. This rearrangement joins TRBV12-3 or TRBV12-4 to TRBJ2-2; a weak D match, TRBD1 (6 bases). This CDR3 region has 15 residues. V was trimmed by 4 bases and J by 6 bases, leaving 15 bases between them.

This chain uses TRBV5-1 with TRBJ2-7, with 9 bases that match TRBD2. This CDR3 spans 14 amino acids. The germline CDR1 and CDR2 sequences are SGHRS and YFSETQ. Trimming removed 6 bases from V and 2 bases from J; junction bases left unmatched: 6. In DNA, the CDR3 is TGCGCCAGCAAACCAGCGGGGGGTGCCTACGAGCAGTACTTC. It yields the protein CASKPAGGAYEQYF.

The genes are TRBV21-1 and TRBJ1-6; TRBD1 is the table's D call, not checked against the DNA. TRBV21-1 is a known pseudogene. CDR3 length equals 15 residues. CDR3 DNA: TGTGCCAGCAGCCCCAAATCTCGACAGGGTTCACCCCTCCACTTT. This gives the protein CASSPKSRQGSPLHF.

This clonotype was counted between two and nine times. The rearrangement uses TRBV2 and TRBJ2-7; TRBD2 agrees at 7 bases. CDR3 size: 15 residues. V was pared by 2 bases and J by 2 bases, with 6 bases of the junction left unmatched. From germline, CDR1 is SNHLY and CDR2 FYNNEI. CDR3 loop: CASSEPGGSTYEQYF. CDR3 in DNA: TGTGCCAGCAGTGAACCCGGGGGGTCTACCTACGAGCAGTACTTC.

The rearrangement joins TRBV7-9 to TRBJ2-5; tentatively, D is TRBD1 or TRBD2 (5 bases each). Germline V gives CDR1 SEHNR, CDR2 FQNEAQ (reference sequence). Deletions cut 6 bases from V and 3 bases from J, with 20 bases between. The CDR3 consists of 16 residues. The CDR3 protein is CASSQTPGRGEETQYF. CDR3 DNA sequence: TGTGCCAGCAGTCAAACTCCTGGCAGAGGGGAAGAGACCCAGTACTTC.

The V call is TRBV20-1, the J call TRBJ2-5; D possibly matches TRBD1 or TRBD2 (6 bases each). The germline gives CDR1 DFQATT, CDR2 SNEGSKA (reference sequence). The CDR3 runs to 12 residues. Trimming took off 3 bases at V and 4 bases at J, with 9 bases between the two ends. CDR3 DNA sequence: TGCAGTGCTAGCGGGGGCCGAGAGACCCAGTACTTC. Translation gives CSASGGRETQYF.